Listed here are 4 T cell receptor beta chains from one sample, sequenced in a study of neoadjuvant anti-PD-1 for oral cavity cancer. Repertoires were generated with immunoSEQ multiplex PCR, while TCRdb's copy carries only in-frame clones and drops some. Of more than 15,000 clones listed, about 70% were seen once; the top ten hold about 3%. Sequencing used PBMCs, obtained before nivolumab (anti-PD-1) treatment. The receptors here all came from a person aged 35-79 years with oral cavity squamous cell carcinoma.

V and J are TRBV5-1 and TRBJ2-1, with 8 bases lining up with TRBD1. The ends lost 3 bases at V and 12 bases at J; junction bases unmatched: 2. Germline V lookup: CDR1 SGHRS, CDR2 YFSETQ. The CDR3 spans 11 residues. The CDR3: CASSSTGGQFF. CDR3 nucleotides: TGCGCCAGCAGCTCCACAGGGGGGCAGTTCTTC.

The V gene is TRBV29-1, the J gene TRBJ2-7; tentatively, D is TRBD2 (6 bases). The CDR3 runs to 14 residues. Trimming left V 7 bases short and J 7 bases short, with 23 bases between. CDR1 and CDR2 from the germline V gene are SQVTM and ANQGSEA. As DNA, the CDR3 is TGCAGCGCCGAGAATGGGGGGAGATCAGGGGAGCAGTACTTC. Protein: CSAENGGRSGEQYF.

The chain combines TRBV10-3 with TRBJ1-1; D gene uncertain. With 4 bases removed from V and 1 base from J, the gap between germline ends came to 7 bases. Germline CDR1 and CDR2: ENHRY and SYGVKD. CDR3 size: 13 residues. CDR3 sequence reads: CAISGRENTEAFF. The CDR3 coding sequence is TGTGCCATCAGTGGCCGGGAGAACACTGAAGCTTTCTTT.

This clone was recorded only once. The CDR3 bases are TGTGCCAGCAGCTCCGGGACAGAGCAGTTCTTC. It yields the protein CASSSGTEQFF. The genes are TRBV7-6 and TRBJ2-1; maybe TRBD1 (6 bases). Germline-derived CDR1 and CDR2 are SGHVS and FNYEAQ. The CDR3 totals 11 residues. V was trimmed by 4 bases and J by 10 bases, leaving 8 bases between them.